Reported below is one T cell receptor (beta chain). The data originate from a study of blood T cell repertoires in COVID-19. In the study overall: Samples came from the United States, Italy and Spain, spanning acute and convalescent COVID-19. T cells, B-cell-depleted T cells, or PBMCs provided the cDNA or gDNA that served as material.

Original data processing: Amplification from reference gene primers served as the basis for estimated nucleated cell counts. The data were produced by immunoSEQ multiplex PCR, yet TCRdb's version contains in-frame clones alone and is incomplete. Clone size and the V and J calls come from that table; the DNA yielded D and trimming. Of 140,000 to 150,000 clones listed, about 80% are singletons. J was trimmed by 8 bases and V by 4 bases; bases with no gene match: 8. Germline V CDR1 and CDR2: LGHDT, YNNKEL (reference sequence). The CDR3 sequence is 14 residues long. Sequenced material: peripheral blood. The genes are TRBV3-1 (or the pseudogene TRBV3-2) and TRBJ2-1; 7 bases are a match to TRBD2. The receptor was isolated from a man between 65 and 79 years old who had recovered from COVID-19. CDR3 protein: CASSPSAGEDEQFF. The CDR3 DNA follows: TGTGCCAGCAGCCCGTCGGCGGGAGAGGATGAGCAGTTCTTC.